This T cell receptor beta chain was observed in a study of cytomegalovirus exposure and HLA in healthy donors. Study-level points and caveats: Associated with cytomegalovirus, according to the listing, were 164 TCR beta chains. In vitro confirmation showed three CMV-associated chains to be CMV antigen specific.

Healthy bone marrow donors supplied every sample. This CDR3 has 12 amino acids. Between the trimmed V and J ends, which lost 6 bases and 6 bases, there was a span of 12 bases. Germline V gene data show CDR1 as SGHDT and CDR2 as YYEEEE. With respect to this clone: Its antigen is still unknown.

Vbeta (60) and Jbeta (13) primers were used in the PCR. Some clones are missing from TCRdb's copy, which holds only in-frame ones; the method was immunoSEQ multiplex PCR. Of over 110,000 clones detected, 82% appear once; the ten largest clones hold around 2.4%. The specimen was PBMCs. The sequence came from a male donor in good health and CMV-seronegative. This chain joins TRBV5-6 and TRBJ1-1; D is possibly TRBD1 (5 bases). Here the CDR3 DNA reads TGTGCCAGCAATTTAGGGGCTGCTGAAGCTTTCTTT. It encodes CASNLGAAEAFF. Full variable domain (outside the CDR3, taken from reference TRBV5-6 and TRBJ1-1): DAGVTQSPTHLIKTRGQQVTLRCSPKSGHDTVSWYQQALGQGPQFIFQYYEEEERQRGNFPDRFSGHQFPNYSSELNVNALLLGDSALYLCASNLGAAEAFFGQGTRLTVV.